This entry describes one T cell receptor (beta chain). No antigen is known for it. This record comes from a study of response to subunit inactivated influenza vaccine. Study-level findings and limits: With each seasonal influenza vaccination, the authors suggested, few new T cells are recruited.

TCRdb processed the RT-PCR reads anew with MiXCR; each CDR3 protein has one entry. Of 650,000 to 800,000 distinct CDR3 sequences in the sample, around 13% were seen once. Germline V lookup: CDR1 LGHDT, CDR2 YNNKEL (reference sequence). Trimming took off 5 bases at V and 2 bases at J, with 12 bases between the two ends. The CDR3 runs to 14 residues. This TCR was sampled from a man aged 50-59 years who received an inactivated influenza vaccine. This rearrangement joins TRBV3-1 to TRBJ2-5; D assignment may be TRBD1 or TRBD2 (5 bases each). The sample consisted of PBMCs from blood, taken around 14 days before vaccination. The CDR3 DNA sequence: TGTGCCAGCAGCGAACCGGGGCGACAAGAGACCCAGTACTTC. Its translation: CASSEPGRQETQYF.